This T cell receptor (beta chain) was found in a study of blood T cell repertoires in COVID-19. Across the whole study: T cells, B-cell-depleted T cells, or PBMCs supplied cDNA or gDNA.

Per the original data handling: Amplification of reference gene primers was used by the study to estimate nucleated cell counts. Measured with immunoSEQ multiplex PCR; TCRdb has only the in-frame clones, and not every one. V and J calls and clone size are those listed in that table; D and trimming were worked out from the DNA. This sample yields tens of thousands of clones, of which about 93% are seen a single time; approximately 2.9% belongs to the top ten. This clone was recorded a few times. Trimming cost V 11 bases and J 6 bases, with 17 bases left between them. The CDR3 runs 13 residues. Germline-derived CDR1 and CDR2 are MNHEY and SVGAGI.

Sequenced: peripheral blood. The chain uses TRBV6-5 and TRBJ1-5; D possibly corresponds to TRBD1 (5 bases). The receptor's source is a man in his 70s with active COVID-19. The DNA of the CDR3 is TGTGCCGTCAGGGCCAGCACGAGTCAGCCCCAGCATTTT. Translating it yields CAVRASTSQPQHF.